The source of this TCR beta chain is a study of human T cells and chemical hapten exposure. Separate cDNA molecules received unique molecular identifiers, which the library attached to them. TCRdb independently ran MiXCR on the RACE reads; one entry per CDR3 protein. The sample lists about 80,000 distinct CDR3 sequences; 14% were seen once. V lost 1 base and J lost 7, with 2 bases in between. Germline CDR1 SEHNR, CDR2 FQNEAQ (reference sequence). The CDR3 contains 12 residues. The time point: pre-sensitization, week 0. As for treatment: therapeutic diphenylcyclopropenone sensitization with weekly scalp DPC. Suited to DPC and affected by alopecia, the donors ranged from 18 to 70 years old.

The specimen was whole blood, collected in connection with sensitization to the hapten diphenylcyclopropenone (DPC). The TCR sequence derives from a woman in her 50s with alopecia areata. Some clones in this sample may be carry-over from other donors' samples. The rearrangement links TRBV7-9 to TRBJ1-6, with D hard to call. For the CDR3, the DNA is TGTGCCAGCAGCTTAGAGAATTCACCCCTCCACTTT. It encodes CASSLENSPLHF.